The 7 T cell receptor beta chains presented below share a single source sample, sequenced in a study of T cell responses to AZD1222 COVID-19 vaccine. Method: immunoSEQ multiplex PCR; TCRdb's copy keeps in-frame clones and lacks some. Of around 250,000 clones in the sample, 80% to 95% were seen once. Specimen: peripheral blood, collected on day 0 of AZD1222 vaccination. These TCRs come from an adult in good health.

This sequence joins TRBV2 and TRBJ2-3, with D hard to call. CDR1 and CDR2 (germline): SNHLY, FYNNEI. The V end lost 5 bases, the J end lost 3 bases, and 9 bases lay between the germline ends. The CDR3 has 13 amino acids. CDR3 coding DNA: TGTGCCAGCAGTTTCGACCTGACAGATACGCAGTATTTT. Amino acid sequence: CASSFDLTDTQYF.

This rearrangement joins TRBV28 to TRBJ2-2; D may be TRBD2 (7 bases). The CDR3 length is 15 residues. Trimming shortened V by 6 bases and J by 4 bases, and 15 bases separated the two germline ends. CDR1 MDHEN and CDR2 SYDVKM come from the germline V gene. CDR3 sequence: CASSPGGLGTGELFF. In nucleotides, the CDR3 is TGTGCCAGCAGCCCCGGGGGGCTAGGCACCGGGGAGCTGTTTTTT.

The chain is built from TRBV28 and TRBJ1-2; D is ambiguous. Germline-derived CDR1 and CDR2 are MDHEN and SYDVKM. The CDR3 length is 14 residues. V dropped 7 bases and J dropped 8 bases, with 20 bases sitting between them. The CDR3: CASTPQSKAEGYTF. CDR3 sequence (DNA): TGTGCCAGCACCCCTCAAAGTAAGGCCGAAGGCTACACCTTC.

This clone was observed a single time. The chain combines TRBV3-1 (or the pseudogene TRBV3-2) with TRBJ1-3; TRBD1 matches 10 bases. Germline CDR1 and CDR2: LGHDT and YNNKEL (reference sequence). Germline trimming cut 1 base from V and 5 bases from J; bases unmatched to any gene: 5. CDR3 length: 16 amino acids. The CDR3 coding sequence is TGTGCCAGCAGCCAAGGAGGGACAGGGGAAAGAAACACCATATATTTT. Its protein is CASSQGGTGERNTIYF.

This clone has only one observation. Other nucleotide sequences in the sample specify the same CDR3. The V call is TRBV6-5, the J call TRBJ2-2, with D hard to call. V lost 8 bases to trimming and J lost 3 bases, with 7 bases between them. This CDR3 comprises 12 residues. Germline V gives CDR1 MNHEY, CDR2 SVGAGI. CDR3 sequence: CASRPYTGELFF. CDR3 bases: TGTGCCAGCCGACCGTACACCGGGGAGCTGTTTTTT.

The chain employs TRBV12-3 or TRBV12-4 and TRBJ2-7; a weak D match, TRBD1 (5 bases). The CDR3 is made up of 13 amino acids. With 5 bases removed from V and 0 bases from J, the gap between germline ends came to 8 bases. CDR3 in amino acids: CASSPGLSYEQYF. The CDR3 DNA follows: TGTGCCAGCAGTCCAGGGCTCTCCTACGAGCAGTACTTC.

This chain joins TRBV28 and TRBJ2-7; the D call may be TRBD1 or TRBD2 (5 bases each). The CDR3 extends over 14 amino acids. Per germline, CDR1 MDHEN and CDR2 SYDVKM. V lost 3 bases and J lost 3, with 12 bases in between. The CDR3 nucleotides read TGTGCCAGCAGTTTGGGGACGGGCCACTACGAGCAGTACTTC. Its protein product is CASSLGTGHYEQYF.